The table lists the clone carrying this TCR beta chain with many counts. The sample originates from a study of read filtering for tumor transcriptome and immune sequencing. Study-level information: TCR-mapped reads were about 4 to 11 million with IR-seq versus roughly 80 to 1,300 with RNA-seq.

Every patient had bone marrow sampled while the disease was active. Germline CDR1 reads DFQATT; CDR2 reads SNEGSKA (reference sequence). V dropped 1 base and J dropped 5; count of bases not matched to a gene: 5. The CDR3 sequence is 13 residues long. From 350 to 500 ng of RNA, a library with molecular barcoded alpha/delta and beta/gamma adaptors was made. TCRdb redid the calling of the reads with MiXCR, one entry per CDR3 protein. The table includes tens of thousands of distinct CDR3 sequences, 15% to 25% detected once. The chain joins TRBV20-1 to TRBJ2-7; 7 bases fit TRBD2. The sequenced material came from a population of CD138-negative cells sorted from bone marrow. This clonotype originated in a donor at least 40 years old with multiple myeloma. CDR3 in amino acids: CSARGVAGNEQYF. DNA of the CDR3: TGCAGTGCTAGAGGGGTAGCGGGTAACGAGCAGTACTTC.